Listed below are T cell receptor beta chains from one sample, sequenced in a study of blood T cell repertoires in COVID-19. Generated by immunoSEQ multiplex PCR, the TCRdb table keeps only in-frame clones and is missing some. The repertoire holds about 51,000 clones, 82% seen once, with around an eighth in the top ten. The sequenced sample consisted of peripheral blood. These receptors were taken from a human donor with acute or convalescent COVID-19. The donor label of this sample is uncertain. Both conserved end residues are part of each CDR3. The D gene is left open where the match is weak. The size field is filled for only some rows; it gives once, few, many or a size class.

TRBJ2-5,TRBV14,TRBD2,NA,TGTGCCAGCAGCCGGTGGACTAGCCTGGATGAAGAGACCCAGTACTTC,CASSRWTSLDEETQYF
TRBJ2-1,TRBV18,TRBD1,once,TGTGCCAGCTCACCACCGACAGGGATTGAGCAGTTCTTC,CASSPPTGIEQFF
TRBJ1-6,TRBV30,TRBD1,NA,TGTGCCTGGTCGGGACAGGGTGCGGCACCCCTCCACTTT,CAWSGQGAAPLHF
TRBJ2-3,TRBV3-1/TRBV3-2,NA,NA,TGTGCCAGCAGCCAAGGGGTCTGGCGGGGTAGCACAGATACGCAGTATTTT,CASSQGVWRGSTDTQYF
TRBJ2-1,TRBV7-2,NA,NA,TGTGCCAGCAGCTTGGGCCCTCTAGGGTCAGGGGAGCAGTTCTTC,CASSLGPLGSGEQFF
TRBJ2-2,TRBV5-6,NA,NA,TGTGCCAGCACCCCGGGGAGAAACACCGGGGAGCTGTTTTTT,CASTPGRNTGELFF
TRBJ2-7,TRBV5-4,NA,NA,TGTGCCAGCAGCTTGGACGTGGAATCGGGCTCCTACGAGCAGTACTTC,CASSLDVESGSYEQYF
TRBJ2-1,TRBV4-1,NA,NA,TGCGCCAGCAGCCAAGTGTCAGCCGGGAGCTCCTACAATGAGCAGTTCTTC,CASSQVSAGSSYNEQFF
TRBJ2-2,TRBV5-1,NA,NA,TGCGCCAGCAGCTTGGGCGGGATAGGCGCCGGGGAGCTGTTTTTT,CASSLGGIGAGELFF
TRBJ1-1,TRBV3-1/TRBV3-2,NA,NA,TGTGCCAGCAGCCAAGATGGGGGGGTCACTGAAGCTTTCTTT,CASSQDGGVTEAFF
TRBJ1-6,TRBV7-9,TRBD1,NA,TGTGCCAGCAGCGCACTCACAGGGGAGAATTCACCCCTCCACTTT,CASSALTGENSPLHF
TRBJ2-3,TRBV29-1,NA,NA,TGCAGCGTTGACGGTCCGGAGTCGCAGTATTTT,CSVDGPESQYF
TRBJ2-3,TRBV18,NA,NA,TGTGCCAGCTCACCACTGGGAGTGACAGATACGCAGTATTTT,CASSPLGVTDTQYF
TRBJ1-1,TRBV19,NA,NA,TGTGCCAGTAGTACCAGGGGTAACCGCGGGAGCACTGAAGCTTTCTTT,CASSTRGNRGSTEAFF
TRBJ2-3,TRBV6-2/TRBV6-3,TRBD2,few,TGTGCCAGCAGCCTTTGGACTAGTGGAGATACGCAGTATTTT,CASSLWTSGDTQYF
TRBJ2-3,TRBV29-1,TRBD2,NA,TGCAGCGCTGGGGGACTAGCGGGAGGCACAGATACGCAGTATTTT,CSAGGLAGGTDTQYF
TRBJ2-3,TRBV28,NA,NA,TGTGCCAGCAGTTCCTACGACAGGATCACAGATACGCAGTATTTT,CASSSYDRITDTQYF
TRBJ2-3,TRBV11-2,NA,NA,TGTGCCAGCAGCTACGGCCAGGGATTGGATACGCAGTATTTT,CASSYGQGLDTQYF
TRBJ1-2,TRBV29-1,TRBD1,NA,TGCAGCGTTATTAATAGATCCGGACAGGGTTATGGCTACACCTTC,CSVINRSGQGYGYTF
TRBJ1-2,TRBV30,TRBD1,NA,TGTGCCTGGAGTAACAGGGGACCCTATGGCTACACCTTC,CAWSNRGPYGYTF
TRBJ1-1,TRBV7-2,TRBD1,NA,TGTGCCAGCAGCTTAGGGGCCAGGGGGAGCACTGAAGCTTTCTTT,CASSLGARGSTEAFF
TRBJ2-2,TRBV28,NA,once,TGTGCCAGCAGGACTCGACAGTACACCGGGGAGCTGTTTTTT,CASRTRQYTGELFF
TRBJ2-5,TRBV19,NA,NA,TGTGCCAGTAGTACCCGGGTGGAGGGGCGAGAAGAGACCCAGTACTTC,CASSTRVEGREETQYF
TRBJ1-2,TRBV19,NA,NA,TGTGCCAGTAGTCCCGTCAGGGGCGCCCCGTCCTCTGGCTACACCTTC,CASSPVRGAPSSGYTF
TRBJ2-7,TRBV12-5,TRBD2,NA,TGTGCTAGTGGGTCGACTAGCGGGAGCTCCTACGAGCAGTACTTC,CASGSTSGSSYEQYF
TRBJ2-3,TRBV15,NA,NA,TGTGCCACCAGCAGAAAGGACAGAGCAGATACGCAGTATTTT,CATSRKDRADTQYF
TRBJ2-2,TRBV11-3,TRBD2,NA,TGTGCCAGCAGCTTAGACAACGGGAGGGGCGACACCGGGGAGCTGTTTTTT,CASSLDNGRGDTGELFF
TRBJ2-7,TRBV20-1,NA,NA,TGCAGTGCTAGTAGGCAGGGCTACGAGCAGTACTTC,CSASRQGYEQYF
TRBJ1-6,TRBV19,NA,NA,TGTGCCAGTAGAGGAGGTACTAGAGGTTCACCCCTCCACTTT,CASRGGTRGSPLHF
TRBJ1-2,TRBV3-1/TRBV3-2,TRBD1,NA,TGTGCCAGCAGCCCACAGGGGGAAGGCTATGGCTACACCTTC,CASSPQGEGYGYTF